The 17 T cell receptor beta chains presented below share a single source sample, sequenced in a study of control samples from healthy donors and cancer patients. Libraries were prepared by immunoSEQ multiplex PCR; TCRdb keeps only in-frame clonotypes and omits some of them. Among fewer than 100,000 clones listed, around 80% were seen once. The sample comprised blood. These receptors all stem from a man in his 60s in good health.

This sequence joins TRBV7-8 and TRBJ1-4, with 8 positions matching TRBD1. The V segment lost 2 bases and the J segment 2 bases; nucleotides outside the gene matches: 10. In germline, CDR1 is SGHVS, CDR2 FQNEAQ. This CDR3 has 18 amino acids. CDR3 sequence reads: CASSLSGAGGKTNEKLFF. The CDR3 DNA follows: TGTGCCAGCAGCTTAAGTGGGGCAGGGGGCAAGACTAATGAAAAACTGTTTTTT. Full variable domain (remainder filled in from reference TRBV7-8 and TRBJ1-4): GAGVSQSPRYKVAKRGQDVALRCDPISGHVSLFWYQQALGQGPEFLTYFQNEAQLDKSGLPSDRFFAERPEGSVSTLKIQRTQQEDSAVYLCASSLSGAGGKTNEKLFFGSGTQLSVL.

In its sample, this clone was seen once. The V and J genes are TRBV30 and TRBJ1-2, with D perhaps TRBD1 (6 bases). Trimming shortened V by 2 bases and J by 4 bases, and 17 bases separated the two germline ends. Germline CDR1 is GTSNPN and CDR2 is SVGIG (reference sequence). The CDR3 contains 15 residues. The CDR3 is CAWSLTHREGYGYTF. The CDR3 DNA follows: TGTGCCTGGAGTTTAACTCACAGGGAAGGCTATGGCTACACCTTC.

The CDR3 here is CASSSGTSLQFF. The CDR3 DNA is TGTGCCAGCAGTTCGGGGACTAGCCTGCAGTTCTTC. The chain uses TRBV12-3 or TRBV12-4 and TRBJ2-1; TRBD2 matches 9 bases. V lost 4 bases to trimming and J lost 12 bases; unmatched junction nucleotides: 4. CDR3 length: 12 amino acids.

The CDR3: CASSLWGGSGANVLTF. The DNA of the CDR3 is TGTGCCAGCAGTTTATGGGGCGGGAGCGGGGCCAACGTCCTGACTTTC. The chain joins TRBV28 to TRBJ2-6; 7 nucleotides align to TRBD2. This CDR3 has 16 amino acids. The V and J ends lost 0 bases and 4 bases, in that order; junction bases with no gene match: 3. Per germline, CDR1 MDHEN and CDR2 SYDVKM.

This clone was observed once. The gene calls are TRBV11-2 and TRBJ2-7, with 9 nucleotides matching TRBD1. Germline CDR1 is SGHAT and CDR2 is FQNNGV. The CDR3 totals 16 residues. V gave up 1 base and J gave up 5 bases; unmatched junction bases: 9. The CDR3 DNA follows: TGTGCCAGCAGCTTAGCCGTGGGGACAGGGAATGACGAGCAGTACTTC. It translates to CASSLAVGTGNDEQYF.

This chain's CDR3 is CASRNGSASYEQYF. CDR3 in DNA: TGTGCCAGCCGAAACGGGTCTGCCTCCTACGAGCAGTACTTC. This chain links TRBV5-4 with TRBJ2-7; no clear D gene. Germline V gene data show CDR1 as SGHNT and CDR2 as YYREEE (reference sequence). The CDR3 contains 14 residues. Trimming took 7 bases from V and 0 from J, leaving 14 bases between them.

The chain has TRBV10-3 and TRBJ2-2; possibly TRBD1 or TRBD2 for D (5 bases each). The ends were cut back, 5 bases at V and 0 bases at J, with 10 bases in the middle. This CDR3 spans 15 amino acids. Germline V gene sequence: CDR1 ENHRY, CDR2 SYGVKD. CDR3 residues: CAISTGTANTGELFF. The DNA of the CDR3 is TGTGCCATCAGTACCGGGACGGCGAACACCGGGGAGCTGTTTTTT.

The rearrangement links TRBV4-1 to TRBJ2-1; TRBD2 agrees at 9 bases. In germline, CDR1 is MGHRA, CDR2 YSYEKL. This CDR3 region has 17 residues. The V gene end was trimmed by 1 base and the J gene end by 3 bases; junction bases not matched to a gene: 7. The CDR3 coding sequence is TGCGCCAGCAGCCAAGGGGTTTTTAGCGGGGGCTACAATGAGCAGTTCTTC. The encoded protein is CASSQGVFSGGYNEQFF.

The chain employs TRBV28 and TRBJ1-5; D possibly corresponds to TRBD1 (5 bases). Germline CDR1 reads MDHEN; CDR2 reads SYDVKM. V lost 3 bases and J lost 3, with 9 bases in between. This CDR3 is 14 amino acids long. The CDR3: CASSLWGNNQPQHF. The CDR3 region has the DNA TGTGCCAGCAGTTTGTGGGGGAACAATCAGCCCCAGCATTTT.

DNA of the CDR3: TGTGCCACCAGGGGACGGCCCGGCGGCAATCAGCCCCAGCATTTT. Translation gives CATRGRPGGNQPQHF. This chain uses TRBV19 with TRBJ1-5; D might be TRBD1 (6 bases). This CDR3 has 15 amino acids. V lost 10 bases and J 2 bases, leaving 18 bases between the germline ends. Germline-derived CDR1 and CDR2 are LNHDA and SQIVND (reference sequence).

The rearrangement joins TRBV14 to TRBJ2-3; no firm D call. Deletions cut 4 bases from V and 4 bases from J, with 15 bases between. The CDR3 has 15 amino acids. Germline V CDR1 and CDR2: SGHDN, FVKESK. The CDR3 spells CASSPPGQGADTQYF. The CDR3 DNA reads as TGTGCCAGCAGCCCCCCGGGCCAAGGCGCAGATACGCAGTATTTT.

V and J are TRBV30 and TRBJ2-7; D might be TRBD2 (5 bases). V was cut by 7 bases and J by 5 bases, with 12 bases left in between. The length of the CDR3 is 11 residues. Germline lookup yields CDR1 GTSNPN and CDR2 SVGIG (reference sequence). The CDR3: CASLFGNEQYF. The CDR3 region has the DNA TGTGCCTCCCTCTTCGGGAACGAGCAGTACTTC.

This clone was detected only a few times. A junction end diverges from the germline sequence, so it may reflect a read error. This chain links TRBV7-2 with TRBJ2-7; either TRBD1 or TRBD2 may fit D (5 bases each). The germline CDR1 and CDR2 sequences are SGHTA and FQGNSA. CDR3 size: 12 residues. The CDR3 DNA reads as TGTGCCAGCAGCTCGAAATCGGGGCAGCCAAACTTC. Translation gives CASSSKSGQPNF.

The V and J genes are TRBV7-3 and TRBJ2-1, with 11 nucleotides matching TRBD2. Per the germline V gene, CDR1 is SGHTA and CDR2 is FQGTGA. The ends lost 2 bases at V and 0 bases at J; junction bases unmatched: 9. The length of the CDR3 is 19 residues. CDR3 DNA sequence: TGTGCCAGCAGCTTATCGGCTAGCGGGGGGCCGAGCTCCTACAATGAGCAGTTCTTC. Its protein is CASSLSASGGPSSYNEQFF.

The genes are TRBV30 and TRBJ1-4; no reliable D call. V shed 0 bases and J shed 6 bases, with 5 bases lying between them. The germline CDR1 and CDR2 sequences are GTSNPN and SVGIG (reference sequence). This CDR3 comprises 12 residues. This chain's CDR3 is CAWSVLDEKLFF. Written as DNA, the CDR3 is TGTGCCTGGAGTGTACTGGATGAAAAACTGTTTTTT.

A few counts support this clone. This CDR3 is CAISGGQGPYEQYF. CDR3 bases: TGTGCCATCAGCGGTGGACAGGGCCCCTACGAGCAGTACTTC. The V gene is TRBV10-3, the J gene TRBJ2-7, with 8 bases fitting TRBD1. V shed 6 bases and J 2 bases; nucleotides not matched to a gene: 6. CDR1 and CDR2 (germline): ENHRY, SYGVKD. This CDR3 is built from 14 residues.

The chain employs TRBV19 and TRBJ2-1; 9 bases match TRBD2. Germline V gene lookup returns CDR1 LNHDA and CDR2 SQIVND (reference sequence). This CDR3 is built from 23 residues. Unmatched junction bases numbered 27, after V lost 6 bases and J lost 0 bases. CDR3 loop: CASSTTGRSFGREGHSSYNEQFF. The CDR3 DNA follows: TGTGCCAGTAGCACCACAGGGAGATCCTTTGGGCGGGAGGGCCATAGCTCCTACAATGAGCAGTTCTTC.